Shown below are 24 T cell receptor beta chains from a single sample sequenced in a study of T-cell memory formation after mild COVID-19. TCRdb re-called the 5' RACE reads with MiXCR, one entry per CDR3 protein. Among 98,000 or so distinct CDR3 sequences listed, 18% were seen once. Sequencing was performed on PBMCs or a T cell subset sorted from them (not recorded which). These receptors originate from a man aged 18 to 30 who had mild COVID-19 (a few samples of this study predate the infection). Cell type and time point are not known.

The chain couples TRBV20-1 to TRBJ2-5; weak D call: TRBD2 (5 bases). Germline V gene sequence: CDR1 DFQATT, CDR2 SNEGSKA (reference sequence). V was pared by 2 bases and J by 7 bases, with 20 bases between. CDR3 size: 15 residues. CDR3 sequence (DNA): TGCAGTGCTAGATCTCCTAGCTCTCGATCTGGGACCCAGTACTTC. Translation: CSARSPSSRSGTQYF.

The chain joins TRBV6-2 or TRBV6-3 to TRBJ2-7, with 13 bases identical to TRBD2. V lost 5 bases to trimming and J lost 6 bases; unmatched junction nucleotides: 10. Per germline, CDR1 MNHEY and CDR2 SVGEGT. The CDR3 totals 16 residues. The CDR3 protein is CASSGLAGALFPEQYF. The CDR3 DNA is TGTGCCAGCAGTGGACTAGCGGGGGCCCTATTCCCCGAGCAGTACTTC.

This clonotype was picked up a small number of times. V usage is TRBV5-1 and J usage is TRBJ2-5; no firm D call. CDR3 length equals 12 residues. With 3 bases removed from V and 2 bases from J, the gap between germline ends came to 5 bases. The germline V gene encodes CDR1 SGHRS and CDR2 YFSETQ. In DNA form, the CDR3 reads TGCGCCAGCAGCTGGGATCAAGAGACCCAGTACTTC. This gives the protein CASSWDQETQYF.

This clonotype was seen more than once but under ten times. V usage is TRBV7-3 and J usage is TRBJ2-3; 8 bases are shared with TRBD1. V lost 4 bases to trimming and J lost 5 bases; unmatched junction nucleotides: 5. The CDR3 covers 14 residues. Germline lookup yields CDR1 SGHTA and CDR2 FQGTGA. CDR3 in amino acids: CASSSDRVEDTQYF. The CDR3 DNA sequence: TGTGCCAGCAGCTCGGACAGGGTAGAAGATACGCAGTATTTT.

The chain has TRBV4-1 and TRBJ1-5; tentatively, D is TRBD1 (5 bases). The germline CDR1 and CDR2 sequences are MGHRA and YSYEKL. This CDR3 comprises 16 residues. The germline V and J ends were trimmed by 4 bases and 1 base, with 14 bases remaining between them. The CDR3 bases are TGCGCCAGCAGCCCATGGGGGGTTGGGAGCAATCAGCCCCAGCATTTT. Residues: CASSPWGVGSNQPQHF.

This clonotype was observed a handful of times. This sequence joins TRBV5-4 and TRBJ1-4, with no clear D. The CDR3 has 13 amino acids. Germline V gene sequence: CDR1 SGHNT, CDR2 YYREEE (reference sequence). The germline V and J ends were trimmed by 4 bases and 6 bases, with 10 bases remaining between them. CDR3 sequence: CASSPRVDEKLFF. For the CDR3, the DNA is TGTGCCAGCAGCCCCCGGGTAGATGAAAAACTGTTTTTT.

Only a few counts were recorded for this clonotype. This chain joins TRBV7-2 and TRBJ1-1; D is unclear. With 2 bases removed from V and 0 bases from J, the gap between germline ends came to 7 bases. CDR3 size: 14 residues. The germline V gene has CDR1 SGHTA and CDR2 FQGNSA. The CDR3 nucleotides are TGTGCCAGCAGCTTATTATGGATGAACACTGAAGCTTTCTTT. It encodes CASSLLWMNTEAFF.

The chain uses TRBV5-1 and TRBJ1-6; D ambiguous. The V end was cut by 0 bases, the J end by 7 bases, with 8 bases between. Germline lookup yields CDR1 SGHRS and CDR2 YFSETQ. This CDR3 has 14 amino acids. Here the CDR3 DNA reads TGCGCCAGCAGCTTGGAACAGCTCAATTCACCCCTCCACTTT. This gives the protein CASSLEQLNSPLHF.

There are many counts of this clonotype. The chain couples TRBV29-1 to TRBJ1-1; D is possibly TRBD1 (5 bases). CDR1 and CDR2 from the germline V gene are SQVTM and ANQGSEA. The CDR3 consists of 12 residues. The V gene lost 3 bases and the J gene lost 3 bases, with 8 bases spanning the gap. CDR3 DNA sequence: TGCAGCGTTGACAGGGCCTACACTGAAGCTTTCTTT. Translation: CSVDRAYTEAFF.

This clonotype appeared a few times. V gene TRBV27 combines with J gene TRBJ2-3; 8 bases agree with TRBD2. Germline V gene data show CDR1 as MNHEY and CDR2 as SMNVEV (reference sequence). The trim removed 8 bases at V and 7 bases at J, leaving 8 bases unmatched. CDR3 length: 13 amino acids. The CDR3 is CASSRRGEYTQYF. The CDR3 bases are TGTGCCAGCTCGAGGCGGGGGGAGTATACGCAGTATTTT.

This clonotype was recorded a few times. The CDR3 DNA follows: TGTGCCAGCAGTGACCCCAGGAGGGGGGAGACCCAGTACTTC. Translating it yields CASSDPRRGETQYF. The rearrangement links TRBV6-6 to TRBJ2-5; either TRBD1 or TRBD2 may supply D (6 bases each). CDR1 MNHNY and CDR2 SVGAGI come from the germline V gene (reference sequence). V was cut by 5 bases and J by 5 bases, with 15 bases left in between. This CDR3 comprises 14 residues.

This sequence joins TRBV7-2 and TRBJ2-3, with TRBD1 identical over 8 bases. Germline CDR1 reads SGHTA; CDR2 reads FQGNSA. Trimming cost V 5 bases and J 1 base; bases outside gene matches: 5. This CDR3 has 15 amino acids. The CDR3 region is CASSPQGQGTDTQYF. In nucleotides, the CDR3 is TGTGCCAGCAGCCCCCAGGGACAGGGCACAGATACGCAGTATTTT. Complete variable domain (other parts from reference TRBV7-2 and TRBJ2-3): GAGVSQSPSNKVTEKGKDVELRCDPISGHTALYWYRQSLGQGLEFLIYFQGNSAPDKSGLPSDRFSAERTGGSVSTLTIQRTQQEDSAVYLCASSPQGQGTDTQYFGPGTRLTVL.

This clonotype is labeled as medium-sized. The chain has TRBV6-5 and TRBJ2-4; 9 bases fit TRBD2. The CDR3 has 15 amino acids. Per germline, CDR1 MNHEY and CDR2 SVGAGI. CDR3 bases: TGTGCTACGGCGGGGGGGCCGGAGTCCAAAAACATTCAGTACTTC. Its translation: CATAGGPESKNIQYF.

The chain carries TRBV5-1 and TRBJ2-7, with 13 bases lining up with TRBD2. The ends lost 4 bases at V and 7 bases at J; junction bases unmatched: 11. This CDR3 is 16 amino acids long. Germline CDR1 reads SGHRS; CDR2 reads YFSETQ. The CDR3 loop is CASSTGLAGAPREQYV. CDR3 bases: TGCGCCAGCAGCACCGGACTAGCGGGGGCCCCTCGGGAGCAGTACGTC.

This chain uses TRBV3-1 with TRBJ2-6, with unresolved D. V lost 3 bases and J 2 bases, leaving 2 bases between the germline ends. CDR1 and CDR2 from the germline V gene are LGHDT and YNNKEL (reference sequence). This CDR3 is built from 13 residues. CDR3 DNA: TGTGCCAGCAGCCACACTGGGGCCAACGTCCTGACTTTC. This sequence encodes CASSHTGANVLTF.

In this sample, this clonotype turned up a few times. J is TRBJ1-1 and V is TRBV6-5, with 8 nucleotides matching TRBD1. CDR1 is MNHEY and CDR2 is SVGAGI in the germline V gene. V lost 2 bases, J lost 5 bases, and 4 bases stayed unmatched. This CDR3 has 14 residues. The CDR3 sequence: CASSYHGTGTEAFF. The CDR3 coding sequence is TGTGCCAGCAGTTACCACGGGACAGGAACTGAAGCTTTCTTT.

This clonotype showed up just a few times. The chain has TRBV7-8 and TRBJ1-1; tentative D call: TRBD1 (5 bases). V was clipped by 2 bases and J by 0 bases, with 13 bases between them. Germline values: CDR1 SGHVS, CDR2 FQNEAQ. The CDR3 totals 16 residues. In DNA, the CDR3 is TGTGCCAGCAGCTTACGGGGGGGGACCTTGAACACTGAAGCTTTCTTT. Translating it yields CASSLRGGTLNTEAFF. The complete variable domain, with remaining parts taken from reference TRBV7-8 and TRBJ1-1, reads GAGVSQSPRYKVAKRGQDVALRCDPISGHVSLFWYQQALGQGPEFLTYFQNEAQLDKSGLPSDRFFAERPEGSVSTLKIQRTQQEDSAVYLCASSLRGGTLNTEAFFGQGTRLTVV.

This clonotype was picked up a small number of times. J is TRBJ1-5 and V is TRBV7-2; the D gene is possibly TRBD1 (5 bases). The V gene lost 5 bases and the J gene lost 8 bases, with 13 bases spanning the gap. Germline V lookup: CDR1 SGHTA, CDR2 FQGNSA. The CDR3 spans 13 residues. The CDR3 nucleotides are TGTGCCAGCAGCCAAGGGGCAGCCGAGCCCCAGCATTTT. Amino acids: CASSQGAAEPQHF.

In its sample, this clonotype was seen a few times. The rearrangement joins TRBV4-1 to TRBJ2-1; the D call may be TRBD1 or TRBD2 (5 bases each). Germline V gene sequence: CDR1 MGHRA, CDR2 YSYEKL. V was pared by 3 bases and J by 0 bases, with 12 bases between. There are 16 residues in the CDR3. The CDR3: CASSQTGASSYNEQFF. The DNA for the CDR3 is TGCGCCAGCAGCCAGACCGGGGCGAGCTCCTACAATGAGCAGTTCTTC.

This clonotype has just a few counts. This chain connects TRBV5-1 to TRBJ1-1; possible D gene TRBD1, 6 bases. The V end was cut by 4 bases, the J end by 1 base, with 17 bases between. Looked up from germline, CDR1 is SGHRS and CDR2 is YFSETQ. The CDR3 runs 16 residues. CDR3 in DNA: TGCGCCAGCAGCCCAGGGCCGACAGGATCGAACACTGAAGCTTTCTTT. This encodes CASSPGPTGSNTEAFF.

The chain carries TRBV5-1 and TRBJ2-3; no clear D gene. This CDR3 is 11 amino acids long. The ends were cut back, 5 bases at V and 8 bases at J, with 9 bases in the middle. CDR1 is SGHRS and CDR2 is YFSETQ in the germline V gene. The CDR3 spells CASRVQGTQYF. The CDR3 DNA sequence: TGCGCCAGCAGGGTTCAAGGTACGCAGTATTTT.

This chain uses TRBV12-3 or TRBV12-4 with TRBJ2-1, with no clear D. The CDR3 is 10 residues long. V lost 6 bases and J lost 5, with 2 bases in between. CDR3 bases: TGTGCCAGCAGCAACAATGAGCAGTTCTTC. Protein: CASSNNEQFF.

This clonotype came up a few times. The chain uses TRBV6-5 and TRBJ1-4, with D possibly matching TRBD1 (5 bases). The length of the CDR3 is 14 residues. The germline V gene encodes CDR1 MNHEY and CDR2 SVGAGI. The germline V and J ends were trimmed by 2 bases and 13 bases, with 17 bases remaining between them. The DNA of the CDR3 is TGTGCCAGCAGTTACGCGGGACCGGGAAGGGGACTGTTTTTT. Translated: CASSYAGPGRGLFF.

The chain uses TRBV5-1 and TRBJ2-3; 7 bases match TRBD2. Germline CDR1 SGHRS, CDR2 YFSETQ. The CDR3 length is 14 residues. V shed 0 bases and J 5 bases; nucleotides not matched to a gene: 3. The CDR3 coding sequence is TGCGCCAGCAGCTTGGCCGCGGGGGAAGATACGCAGTATTTT. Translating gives CASSLAAGEDTQYF.